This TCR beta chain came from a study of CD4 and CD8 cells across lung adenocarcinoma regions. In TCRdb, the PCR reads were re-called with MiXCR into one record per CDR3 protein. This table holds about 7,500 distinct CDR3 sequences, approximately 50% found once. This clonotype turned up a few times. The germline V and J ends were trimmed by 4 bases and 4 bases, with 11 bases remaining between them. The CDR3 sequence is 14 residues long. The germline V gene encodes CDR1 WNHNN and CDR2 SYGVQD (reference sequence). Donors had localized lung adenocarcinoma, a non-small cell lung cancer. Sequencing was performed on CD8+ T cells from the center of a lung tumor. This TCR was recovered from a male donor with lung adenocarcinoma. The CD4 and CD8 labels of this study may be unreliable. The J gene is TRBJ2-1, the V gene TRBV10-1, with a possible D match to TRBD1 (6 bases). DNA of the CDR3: TGCGCCAGCAGTGGTGGACAGATATACAATGAGCAGTTCTTC. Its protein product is CASSGGQIYNEQFF.